The next 8 T cell receptor beta chains were all read from a single sample in a study of blood T cell repertoires in COVID-19. Only in-frame clones appear in the TCRdb table, and some are missing; sequencing was by immunoSEQ multiplex PCR. The table records 390,000 or so clones, about 90% of them present only once. Material: peripheral blood. These TCRs come from a woman in her twenties or thirties with COVID-19, enrolled during active disease.

This chain joins TRBV28 and TRBJ2-4; possibly TRBD1 for D (7 bases). Germline V gene data show CDR1 as MDHEN and CDR2 as SYDVKM. This CDR3 has 14 amino acids. Trimming stripped 2 bases from V and 7 bases from J, with 12 bases between. The CDR3 spells CASSLGGGLNIQYF. The CDR3 DNA reads as TGTGCCAGCAGTTTAGGAGGGGGCCTGAACATTCAGTACTTC.

This chain uses TRBV19 with TRBJ2-2; 12 positions agree with TRBD2. CDR1 is LNHDA and CDR2 is SQIVND in the germline V gene (reference sequence). V lost 10 bases, J lost 8 bases, and 11 bases stayed unmatched. The CDR3 totals 15 residues. CDR3 loop: CATTPGLAGYGELFF. The CDR3 DNA reads as TGTGCCACCACCCCTGGACTAGCGGGGTATGGGGAGCTGTTTTTT.

This clone came up a few times. The J gene is TRBJ1-1, the V gene TRBV13; 9 nucleotides align to TRBD1. V gave up 5 bases and J gave up 0 bases; unmatched junction bases: 10. The CDR3 has 17 residues. The germline V gene encodes CDR1 PRHDT and CDR2 FYEKMQ (reference sequence). CDR3 protein: CASSEQGANFMNTEAFF. In DNA form, the CDR3 reads TGTGCCAGCAGCGAACAGGGGGCAAATTTCATGAACACTGAAGCTTTCTTT.

This clone was found once. The rearrangement joins TRBV12-3 or TRBV12-4 to TRBJ2-7; maybe TRBD1 (6 bases). With 6 bases removed from V and 7 bases from J, the gap between germline ends came to 10 bases. The CDR3 consists of 11 residues. CDR3 nucleotide sequence: TGTGCCAGCAGCCAGACAGGTGAGCAGTACTTC. As protein: CASSQTGEQYF.

V and J are TRBV29-1 and TRBJ1-4; D might be TRBD1 (5 bases). The CDR3 extends over 14 amino acids. V was clipped by 6 bases and J by 5 bases, with 16 bases between them. From germline, CDR1 is SQVTM and CDR2 ANQGSEA. In DNA, the CDR3 is TGCAGCGTGGGGGAGGGACGGAAAAATGAAAAACTGTTTTTT. Protein sequence: CSVGEGRKNEKLFF.

The V and J genes are TRBV18 and TRBJ2-7; TRBD2 agrees at 8 bases. The CDR3 runs to 11 residues. Germline CDR1 reads KGHSH; CDR2 reads LQKENI. V lost 5 bases and J lost 7; bases outside the gene matches: 1. The CDR3 DNA reads as TGTGCCAGCTCAGTAGCGGGAGAGCAGTACTTC. Residues: CASSVAGEQYF.

This clone was found a few times. This chain uses TRBV30 with TRBJ2-6, with TRBD2 as a possible D gene (6 bases). Germline CDR1 is GTSNPN and CDR2 is SVGIG (reference sequence). CDR3 length: 16 amino acids. V was trimmed by 5 bases and J by 0 bases, leaving 14 bases between them. The CDR3 loop is CAWAGGKGSGANVLTF. CDR3 nucleotides: TGTGCCTGGGCCGGGGGAAAGGGCTCTGGGGCCAACGTCCTGACTTTC.

The V gene is TRBV29-1, the J gene TRBJ1-4, with D perhaps TRBD1 (5 bases). V lost 6 bases and J 0 bases, leaving 11 bases between the germline ends. The CDR3 has 14 residues. Germline V lookup: CDR1 SQVTM, CDR2 ANQGSEA. CDR3 amino acids: CSVGGKATNEKLFF. The CDR3 region has the DNA TGCAGCGTCGGGGGGAAGGCAACTAATGAAAAACTGTTTTTT.